This T cell receptor beta chain is drawn from a study of shared clonotypes between healthy human individuals. This clone appeared a few times. CDR1 is MNHEY, CDR2 SVGAGI, per germline. The CDR3 consists of 13 residues. The V end lost 7 bases, the J end lost 4 bases, and 13 bases lay between the germline ends. Produced via immunoSEQ multiplex PCR; TCRdb's table is partial and in-frame only. The table includes over 2,000,000 clones, 93% detected once. The naive CD8 population came from CD45RO-negative cells selected for CCR7, without terminally differentiated effector memory CD45RA+ cells. This chain links TRBV6-5 with TRBJ1-1; maybe TRBD1 (5 bases). Specimen: naive CD8+ T cells from PBMCs. The sequence came from a man younger than 35 in good health. Some clones in this sample may be carry-over from other donors' samples. CDR3 nucleotides: TGTGCCAGCAACGGAGGGGTGGGCACTGAAGCTTTCTTT. Amino acids: CASNGGVGTEAFF.